The clone carrying this T cell receptor (beta chain) was seen a handful of times. The sample belongs to a study of human T cells and chemical hapten exposure. As to time point: patch test 2, 6 weeks after DPC sensitization. The treatment denotes: therapeutic diphenylcyclopropenone sensitization with weekly scalp DPC. The CDR3 extends over 14 amino acids. Germline CDR1 SQVTM, CDR2 ANQGSEA. The trim removed 7 bases at V and 5 bases at J, leaving 11 bases unmatched. TCRdb processed the RACE reads anew with MiXCR; each CDR3 protein has one entry. The table has more than 85,000 distinct CDR3 sequences, approximately 11% seen once; the top ten hold under 2.5%.

The sequence was obtained from a man aged 40-49 years with alopecia areata. Some clones in this sample may be carry-over from other donors' samples. V gene TRBV29-1 combines with J gene TRBJ2-1; 7 bases are shared with TRBD1. The specimen comprised whole blood, sampled in connection with sensitization to the hapten diphenylcyclopropenone (DPC). CDR3 sequence reads: CSGGWRQGNNEQFF. CDR3 DNA: TGCAGCGGGGGTTGGCGACAGGGTAACAATGAGCAGTTCTTC.